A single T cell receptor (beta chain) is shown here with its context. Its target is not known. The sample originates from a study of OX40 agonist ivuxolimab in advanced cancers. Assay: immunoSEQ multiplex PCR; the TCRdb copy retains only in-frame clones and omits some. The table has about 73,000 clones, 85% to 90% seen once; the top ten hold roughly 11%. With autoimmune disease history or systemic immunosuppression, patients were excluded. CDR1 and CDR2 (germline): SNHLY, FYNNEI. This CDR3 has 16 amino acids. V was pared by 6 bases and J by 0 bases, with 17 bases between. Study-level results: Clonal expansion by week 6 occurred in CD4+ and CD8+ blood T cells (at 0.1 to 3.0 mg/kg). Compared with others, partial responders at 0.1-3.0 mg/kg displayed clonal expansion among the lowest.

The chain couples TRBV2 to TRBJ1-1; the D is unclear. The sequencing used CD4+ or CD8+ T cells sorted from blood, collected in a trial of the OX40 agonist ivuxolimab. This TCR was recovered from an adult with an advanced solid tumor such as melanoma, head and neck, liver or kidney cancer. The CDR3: CASRDPVRRMNTEAFF. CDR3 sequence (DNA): TGTGCCAGCAGGGACCCGGTGAGACGAATGAACACTGAAGCTTTCTTT.